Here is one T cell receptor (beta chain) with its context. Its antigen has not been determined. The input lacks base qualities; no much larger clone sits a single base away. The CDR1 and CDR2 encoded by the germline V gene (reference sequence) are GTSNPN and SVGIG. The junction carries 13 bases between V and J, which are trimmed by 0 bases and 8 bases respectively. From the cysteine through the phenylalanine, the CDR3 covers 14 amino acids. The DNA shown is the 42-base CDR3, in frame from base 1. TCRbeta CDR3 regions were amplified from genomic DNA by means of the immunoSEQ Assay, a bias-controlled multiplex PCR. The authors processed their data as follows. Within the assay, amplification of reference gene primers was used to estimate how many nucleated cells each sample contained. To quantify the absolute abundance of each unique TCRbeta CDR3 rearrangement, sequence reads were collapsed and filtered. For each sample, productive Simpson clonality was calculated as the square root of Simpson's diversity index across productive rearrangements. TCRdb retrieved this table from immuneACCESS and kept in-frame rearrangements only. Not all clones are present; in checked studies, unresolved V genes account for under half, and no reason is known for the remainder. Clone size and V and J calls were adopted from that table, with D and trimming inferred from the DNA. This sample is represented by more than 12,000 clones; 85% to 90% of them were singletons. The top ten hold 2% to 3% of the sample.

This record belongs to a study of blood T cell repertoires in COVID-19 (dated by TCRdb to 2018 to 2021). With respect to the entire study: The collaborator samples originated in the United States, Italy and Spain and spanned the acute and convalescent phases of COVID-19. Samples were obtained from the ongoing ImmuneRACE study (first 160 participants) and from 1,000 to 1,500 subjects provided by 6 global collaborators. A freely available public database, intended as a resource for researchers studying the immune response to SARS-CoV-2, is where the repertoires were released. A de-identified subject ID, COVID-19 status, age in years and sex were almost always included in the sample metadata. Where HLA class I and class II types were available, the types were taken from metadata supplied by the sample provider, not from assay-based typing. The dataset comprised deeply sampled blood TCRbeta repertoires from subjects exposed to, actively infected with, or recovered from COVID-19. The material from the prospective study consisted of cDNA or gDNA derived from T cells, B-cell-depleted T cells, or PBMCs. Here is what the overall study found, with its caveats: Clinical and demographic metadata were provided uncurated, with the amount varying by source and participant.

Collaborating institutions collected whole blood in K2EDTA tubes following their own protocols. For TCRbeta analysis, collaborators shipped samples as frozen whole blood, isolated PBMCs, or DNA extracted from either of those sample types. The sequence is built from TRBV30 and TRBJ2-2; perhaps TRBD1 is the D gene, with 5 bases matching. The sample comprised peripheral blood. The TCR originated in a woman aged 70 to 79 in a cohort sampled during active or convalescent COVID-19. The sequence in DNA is TGTGCCTGGAGTGTACGGGCAGGGCTGGGGGAGCTGTTTTTT. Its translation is CAWSVRAGLGELFF.